The next 27 T cell receptor beta chains were all read from a single sample in a study of blood T cell repertoires in COVID-19. Data came from immunoSEQ multiplex PCR; TCRdb stores just in-frame clones and leaves some out. The sample has under 250,000 clones; around 78% are singletons. The sample taken for sequencing was peripheral blood. These receptors were obtained from a woman aged 70-85 years with active or convalescent COVID-19.

The chain is built from TRBV7-2 and TRBJ1-5, with D unclear. This CDR3 spans 15 amino acids. With 2 bases removed from V and 0 bases from J, the gap between germline ends came to 8 bases. Germline-derived CDR1 and CDR2 are SGHTA and FQGNSA. The CDR3, as DNA: TGTGCCAGCAGCTTAAACAGAAATAGCAATCAGCCCCAGCATTTT. It codes for CASSLNRNSNQPQHF.

About this clone itself: Other DNA sequences from this sample encode an identical CDR3 as well. J is TRBJ2-1 and V is TRBV5-1; 12 bases line up with TRBD2. Germline values: CDR1 SGHRS, CDR2 YFSETQ. The V segment lost 0 bases and the J segment 9 bases; nucleotides outside the gene matches: 4. The CDR3 loop spans 15 amino acids. The DNA of the CDR3 is TGCGCCAGCAGCTTGGGACTAGCGGGAGAAGTTGAGCAGTTCTTC. Amino acids: CASSLGLAGEVEQFF.

V is TRBV6-2 or TRBV6-3 and J is TRBJ2-7; D remains ambiguous. From germline, CDR1 is MNHEY and CDR2 SVGEGT. The CDR3 length is 11 residues. V gave up 2 bases and J gave up 12 bases, with 11 bases separating them. The DNA for the CDR3 is TGTGCCAGCAGTTACATCGGTCCCTCGTACTTC. Protein product: CASSYIGPSYF.

The chain couples TRBV4-2 to TRBJ2-3; D ambiguous. From germline, CDR1 is LGHNA and CDR2 YNFKEQ. With 5 bases removed from V and 1 base from J, the gap between germline ends came to 16 bases. The CDR3 is 16 residues long. The CDR3 DNA reads as TGTGCCAGCAGCTCTCGGGTTTCCGGAGGCACAGATACGCAGTATTTT. Protein product: CASSSRVSGGTDTQYF.

The chain carries TRBV11-3 and TRBJ2-2; 10 positions agree with TRBD2. After removal of 4 bases from V and 8 bases from J, the junction contained 7 bases not matched to a gene. The CDR3 length is 15 residues. Germline assignment: CDR1 SGHNT and CDR2 YENEEA. Here the CDR3 reads CASSSGLAGVGELFF. CDR3 sequence (DNA): TGTGCCAGCAGCTCAGGCCTAGCGGGGGTAGGGGAGCTGTTTTTT.

This chain joins TRBV6-2 or TRBV6-3 and TRBJ1-5; D might be TRBD1 (6 bases). CDR1 is MNHEY, CDR2 SVGEGT, per germline. The CDR3 has 16 amino acids. Trimming took 2 bases from V and 1 from J, leaving 12 bases between them. The DNA of the CDR3 is TGTGCCAGCAGTTACGCTGGGGGGGCGAGCAATCAGCCCCAGCATTTT. Protein: CASSYAGGASNQPQHF.

V gene TRBV14 combines with J gene TRBJ1-1; D gene uncertain. Trimming cost V 6 bases and J 4 bases, with 9 bases left between them. Germline V lookup: CDR1 SGHDN, CDR2 FVKESK. The CDR3 runs 12 residues. The chain's CDR3 is CASRGPRTEAFF. As DNA, the CDR3 is TGTGCCAGCAGGGGCCCGCGCACTGAAGCTTTCTTT. Full variable domain (remainder filled in from reference TRBV14 and TRBJ1-1): EAGVTQFPSHSVIEKGQTVTLRCDPISGHDNLYWYRRVMGKEIKFLLHFVKESKQDESGMPNNRFLAERTGGTYSTLKVQPAELEDSGVYFCASRGPRTEAFFGQGTRLTVV.

CDR3 DNA sequence: TGTGCCAGTAGTATCCCAGGCCCCTACGAGCAGTACTTC. Its translation is CASSIPGPYEQYF. This chain joins TRBV19 and TRBJ2-7; D unclear. This CDR3 spans 13 amino acids. From germline, CDR1 is LNHDA and CDR2 SQIVND (reference sequence). Trimming pared 3 bases from V and 2 bases from J, leaving 8 bases between.

V gene TRBV9 combines with J gene TRBJ1-2; 11 bases map to TRBD1. The CDR3 totals 14 residues. Germline V lookup: CDR1 SGDLS, CDR2 YYNGEE. Trimming at V came to 3 bases and at J to 4 bases, leaving 2 bases not matched to a gene. CDR3 protein: CASSEGTGGYGYTF. For the CDR3, the DNA is TGTGCCAGCAGCGAGGGGACAGGGGGCTATGGCTACACCTTC.

As regards this clone: The junction shows a germline mismatch at one end, possibly a read error. This sequence joins TRBV28 and TRBJ1-5, with 7 bases fitting TRBD1. This CDR3 is built from 12 residues. Germline CDR1 and CDR2: MDHEN and SYDVKM. CDR3 sequence reads: CASKGGNQPQHF. The CDR3 DNA reads TGTGCCAGCAAAGGGGGCAACCAGCCCCAGCATTTT.

This chain joins TRBV9 and TRBJ2-1; the D gene is possibly TRBD2 (5 bases). The CDR3 length is 17 residues. Trimming pared 1 base from V and 2 bases from J, leaving 16 bases between. In germline, CDR1 is SGDLS, CDR2 YYNGEE. The CDR3 is CASSVTTLAATYNEQFF. CDR3 DNA sequence: TGTGCCAGCAGCGTAACCACCCTAGCTGCCACCTACAATGAGCAGTTCTTC. Using reference TRBV9 and TRBJ2-1 for the parts outside the CDR3, the full variable domain is DSGVTQTPKHLITATGQRVTLRCSPRSGDLSVYWYQQSLDQGLQFLIQYYNGEERAKGNILERFSAQQFPDLHSELNLSSLELGDSALYFCASSVTTLAATYNEQFFGPGTRLTVL.

The J gene is TRBJ1-2, the V gene TRBV5-6; 8 nucleotides line up with TRBD1. The CDR3 sequence is 15 residues long. Germline CDR1 is SGHDT and CDR2 is YYEEEE. Germline trimming cut 2 bases from V and 4 bases from J; bases unmatched to any gene: 7. CDR3 in amino acids: CASSFTGTGGYGYTF. For the CDR3, the DNA is TGTGCCAGCAGCTTTACCGGGACAGGTGGCTATGGCTACACCTTC.

V is TRBV6-2 or TRBV6-3 and J is TRBJ1-2, with 8 positions matching TRBD1. Germline V lookup: CDR1 MNHEY, CDR2 SVGEGT. The CDR3 loop spans 17 amino acids. The ends lost 1 base at V and 7 bases at J; junction bases unmatched: 14. In nucleotides, the CDR3 is TGTGCCAGCAGTTACTTCCCGACGACAGGGGCTCAGGGTGGCTACACCTTC. This translates into CASSYFPTTGAQGGYTF.

V is TRBV5-4 and J is TRBJ1-2; D is uncertain. This CDR3 comprises 15 residues. Germline-derived CDR1 and CDR2 are SGHNT and YYREEE (reference sequence). V lost 1 base and J 4 bases, leaving 14 bases between the germline ends. In DNA, the CDR3 is TGTGCCAGCAGCTTGCTAGCCACCGCCGCCTATGGCTACACCTTC. Protein: CASSLLATAAYGYTF.

The DNA of the CDR3 is TGTGCCAGCAGTTCCCCCTTGGGACAGGGGGGGTCAGGGCCCCAGCATTTT. This sequence encodes CASSSPLGQGGSGPQHF. The V and J genes are TRBV28 and TRBJ1-5; 11 positions match TRBD1. J was trimmed by 9 bases and V by 4 bases; bases with no gene match: 14. The germline CDR1 and CDR2 sequences are MDHEN and SYDVKM. The CDR3 extends over 17 amino acids.

The CDR3 protein is CASRMTSGPPSPTMSEQFF. The CDR3 DNA reads TGTGCCAGCAGGATGACTAGCGGACCCCCTTCTCCTACAATGAGCGAGCAGTTCTTC. The chain carries TRBV7-9 and TRBJ2-1; 9 bases line up with TRBD2. With 6 bases clipped from V and 10 bases from J, the junction kept 25 bases outside the gene matches. Germline CDR1 and CDR2: SEHNR and FQNEAQ (reference sequence). This CDR3 has 19 amino acids. Using reference TRBV7-9 and TRBJ2-1 for the parts outside the CDR3, the full variable domain is DTGVSQNPRHKITKRGQNVTFRCDPISEHNRLYWYRQTLGQGPEFLTYFQNEAQLEKSRLLSDRFSAERPKGSFSTLEIQRTEQGDSAMYLCASRMTSGPPSPTMSEQFFGPGTRLTVL.

The chain uses TRBV27 and TRBJ2-7, with a possible D match to TRBD2 (6 bases). CDR1 and CDR2 (germline): MNHEY, SMNVEV (reference sequence). Trimming cost V 8 bases and J 2 bases, with 19 bases left between them. CDR3 length: 15 residues. The CDR3 region has the DNA TGTGCCAGCTGGGCCCTCGTTAGCGGAGCCTACGAGCAGTACTTC. This encodes CASWALVSGAYEQYF.

The chain is built from TRBV7-9 and TRBJ1-3, with 9 bases lining up with TRBD1. Trimming removed 3 bases from V and 0 bases from J; junction bases left unmatched: 9. Per the germline V gene, CDR1 is SEHNR and CDR2 is FQNEAQ (reference sequence). The CDR3 has 18 residues. Here the CDR3 reads CASSFGTGFTRSGNTIYF. CDR3 nucleotide sequence: TGTGCCAGCAGCTTCGGGACAGGGTTCACCCGCTCTGGAAACACCATATATTTT.

This clone was detected once. The rearrangement joins TRBV2 to TRBJ2-7; 8 positions agree with TRBD2. Losses at the gene ends were 8 bases for V and 4 bases for J; bases not matched to a gene: 7. CDR1 and CDR2 from the germline V gene are SNHLY and FYNNEI. The length of the CDR3 is 13 residues. In DNA form, the CDR3 reads TGTGCCAGCCAGGGACTAGATAATTACGAGCAGTACTTC. Its protein is CASQGLDNYEQYF.

The CDR3 here is CSVEQGVNDGAFF. In nucleotides, the CDR3 is TGCAGCGTTGAGCAGGGGGTAAATGATGGAGCTTTCTTT. This sequence joins TRBV29-1 and TRBJ1-1; 7 nucleotides line up with TRBD1. The CDR3 is made up of 13 amino acids. With 3 bases clipped from V and 10 bases from J, the junction kept 11 bases outside the gene matches. CDR1 and CDR2 (germline): SQVTM, ANQGSEA. Full variable domain (missing parts from reference TRBV29-1 and TRBJ1-1): SAVISQKPSRDICQRGTSLTIQCQVDSQVTMMFWYRQQPGQSLTLIATANQGSEATYESGFVIDKFPISRPNLTFSTLTVSNMSPEDSSIYLCSVEQGVNDGAFFGQGTRLTVV.

V gene TRBV3-1 (or the pseudogene TRBV3-2) combines with J gene TRBJ2-3; perhaps TRBD2 as D (5 bases). Per the germline V gene, CDR1 is LGHDT and CDR2 is YNNKEL (reference sequence). Trimming took 4 bases from V and 9 from J, leaving 14 bases between them. The CDR3 totals 13 residues. The CDR3 loop is CASSLGEWETQYF. For the CDR3, the DNA is TGTGCCAGCAGCCTTGGAGAGTGGGAGACGCAGTATTTT.

This clone was counted a single time. The CDR3 here is CASSRDSLYEQYF. The CDR3 DNA sequence: TGTGCCAGTAGTCGCGATTCCCTCTACGAGCAGTACTTC. This chain uses TRBV19 with TRBJ2-7; D gene unclear. The germline V and J ends were trimmed by 5 bases and 3 bases, with 11 bases remaining between them. CDR1 is LNHDA, CDR2 SQIVND, per germline (reference sequence). The CDR3 has 13 amino acids.

The chain joins TRBV6-5 to TRBJ1-1; D is unclear. V shed 2 bases and J shed 1 base, with 8 bases lying between them. This CDR3 has 14 residues. CDR1 is MNHEY, CDR2 SVGAGI, per germline. The CDR3 is CASSYGRRNTEAFF. The CDR3 region has the DNA TGTGCCAGCAGTTACGGTAGAAGGAACACTGAAGCTTTCTTT.

The genes are TRBV5-6 and TRBJ2-3; D possibly corresponds to TRBD1 (6 bases). The germline V gene encodes CDR1 SGHDT and CDR2 YYEEEE. V was pared by 4 bases and J by 7 bases, with 10 bases between. CDR3 length: 12 residues. CDR3 bases: TGTGCCAGCAGCCCACAGGGAAATACGCAGTATTTT. This translates into CASSPQGNTQYF.

CDR3 in amino acids: CASSQGQLAETQYF. CDR3 in DNA: TGTGCCAGCTCACAGGGACAGTTGGCGGAGACCCAGTACTTC. The V call is TRBV18, the J call TRBJ2-5, with 7 nucleotides matching TRBD1. This CDR3 is built from 14 residues. Germline V CDR1 and CDR2: KGHSH, LQKENI. V shed 4 bases and J 5 bases; nucleotides not matched to a gene: 7.

For the CDR3, the DNA is TGTGCCAGCTCGGGTGGGAGGGGCAATCAGCCCCAGCATTTT. This gives the protein CASSGGRGNQPQHF. The chain combines TRBV18 with TRBJ1-5; no reliable D call. This CDR3 is built from 14 residues. V was trimmed by 6 bases and J by 2 bases, leaving 11 bases between them. Germline V gene sequence: CDR1 KGHSH, CDR2 LQKENI.

This CDR3 reads CASSLGLPYEQYF. The CDR3 DNA reads as TGCGCCAGCAGCTTGGGGCTCCCCTACGAGCAGTACTTC. This chain uses TRBV5-1 with TRBJ2-7, with no clear D. The V and J ends lost 0 bases and 2 bases respectively, with 6 bases between them. CDR1 SGHRS and CDR2 YFSETQ come from the germline V gene. The CDR3 consists of 13 residues. The complete variable domain, with remaining parts taken from reference TRBV5-1 and TRBJ2-7, reads KAGVTQTPRYLIKTRGQQVTLSCSPISGHRSVSWYQQTPGQGLQFLFEYFSETQRNKGNFPGRFSGRQFSNSRSEMNVSTLELGDSALYLCASSLGLPYEQYFGPGTRLTVT.